This TCR beta chain was observed in a study of cytomegalovirus exposure and HLA in healthy donors. Study results and limitations: The classifier reportedly diagnosed cytomegalovirus status with high specificity and sensitivity.

Note on this clone: Its target is not known.

This CDR3 spans 11 amino acids. The germline V gene has CDR1 DFQATT and CDR2 SNEGSKA (reference sequence). Trimming pared 3 bases from V and 10 bases from J, leaving 12 bases between. Primers included in the PCR were 60 Vbeta and 13 Jbeta primers. Sequenced by immunoSEQ multiplex PCR; TCRdb stores in-frame clones only, minus some. There are tens of thousands of clones in the sample; about 88% occur only once, and approximately 2.1% lies in the top ten. V gene TRBV20-1 combines with J gene TRBJ1-2; the D gene is possibly TRBD1 (6 bases). This clonotype originated in a man between 18 and 29 years old in good health and CMV-seronegative. Sequencing was carried out using PBMCs. The DNA for the CDR3 is TGCAGTGCTAGGACAGGCGTTAACTACACCTTC. Translated: CSARTGVNYTF.